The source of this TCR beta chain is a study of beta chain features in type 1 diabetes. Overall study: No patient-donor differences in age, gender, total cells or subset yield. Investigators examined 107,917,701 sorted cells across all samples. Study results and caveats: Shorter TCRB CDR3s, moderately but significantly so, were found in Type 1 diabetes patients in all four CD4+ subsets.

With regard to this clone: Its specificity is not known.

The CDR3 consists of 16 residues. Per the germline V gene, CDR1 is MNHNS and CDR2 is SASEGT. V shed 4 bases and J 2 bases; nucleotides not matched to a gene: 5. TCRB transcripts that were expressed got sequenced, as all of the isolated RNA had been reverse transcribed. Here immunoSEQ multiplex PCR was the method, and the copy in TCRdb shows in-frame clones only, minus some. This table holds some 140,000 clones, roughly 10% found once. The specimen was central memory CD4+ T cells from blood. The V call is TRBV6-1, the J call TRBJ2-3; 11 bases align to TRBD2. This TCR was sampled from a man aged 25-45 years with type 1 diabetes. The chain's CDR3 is CASSVNSGGATDTQYF. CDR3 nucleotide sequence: TGTGCCAGCAGTGTTAATAGCGGGGGGGCCACAGATACGCAGTATTTT.